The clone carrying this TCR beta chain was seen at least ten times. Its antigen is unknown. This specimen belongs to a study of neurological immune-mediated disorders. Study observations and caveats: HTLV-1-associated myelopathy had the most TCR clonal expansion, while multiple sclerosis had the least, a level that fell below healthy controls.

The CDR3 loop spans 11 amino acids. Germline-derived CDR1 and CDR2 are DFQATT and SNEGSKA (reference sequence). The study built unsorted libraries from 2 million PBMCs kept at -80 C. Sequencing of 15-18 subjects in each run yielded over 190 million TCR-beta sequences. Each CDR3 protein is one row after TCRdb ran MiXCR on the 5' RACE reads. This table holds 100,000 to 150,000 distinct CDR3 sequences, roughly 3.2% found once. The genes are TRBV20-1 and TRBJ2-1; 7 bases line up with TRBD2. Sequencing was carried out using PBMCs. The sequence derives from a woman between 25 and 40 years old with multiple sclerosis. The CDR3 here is CSSGTYNEQFF. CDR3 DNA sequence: TGCAGCAGCGGGACCTACAATGAGCAGTTCTTC.